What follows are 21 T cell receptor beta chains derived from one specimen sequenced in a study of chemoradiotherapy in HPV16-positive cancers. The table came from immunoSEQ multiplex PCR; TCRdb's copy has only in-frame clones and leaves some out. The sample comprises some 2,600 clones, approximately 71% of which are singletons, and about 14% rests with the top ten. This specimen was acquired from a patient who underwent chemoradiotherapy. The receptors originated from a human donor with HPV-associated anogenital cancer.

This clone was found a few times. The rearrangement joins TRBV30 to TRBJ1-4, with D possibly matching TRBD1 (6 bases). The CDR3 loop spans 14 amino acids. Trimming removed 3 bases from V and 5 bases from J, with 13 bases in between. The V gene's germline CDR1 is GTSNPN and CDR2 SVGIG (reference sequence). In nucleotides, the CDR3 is TGTGCCTGGAGGCGGGCAGGGGTAAATGAAAAACTGTTTTTT. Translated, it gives CAWRRAGVNEKLFF.

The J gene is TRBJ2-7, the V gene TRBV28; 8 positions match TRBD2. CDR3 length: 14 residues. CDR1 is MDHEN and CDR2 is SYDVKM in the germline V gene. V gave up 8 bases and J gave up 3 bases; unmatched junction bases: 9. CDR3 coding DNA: TGTGCCAGCCAAACTAGCGGAGACCTCTACGAGCAGTACTTC. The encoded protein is CASQTSGDLYEQYF. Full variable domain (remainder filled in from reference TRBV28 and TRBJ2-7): DVKVTQSSRYLVKRTGEKVFLECVQDMDHENMFWYRQDPGLGLRLIYFSYDVKMKEKGDIPEGYSVSREKKERFSLILESASTNQTSMYLCASQTSGDLYEQYFGPGTRLTVT.

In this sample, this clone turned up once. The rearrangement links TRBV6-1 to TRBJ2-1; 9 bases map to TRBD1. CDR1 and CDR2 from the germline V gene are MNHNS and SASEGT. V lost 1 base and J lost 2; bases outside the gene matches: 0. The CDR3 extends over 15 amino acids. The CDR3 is CASSEGTGAYNEQFF. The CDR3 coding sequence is TGTGCCAGCAGTGAAGGGACAGGGGCCTACAATGAGCAGTTCTTC.

CDR3 region: CAWSRGGQENQPQHF. In DNA form, the CDR3 reads TGTGCCTGGAGTAGGGGCGGGCAGGAGAATCAGCCCCAGCATTTT. The chain recombines TRBV30 with TRBJ1-5; a possible D gene is TRBD1 (5 bases). The V end was cut by 2 bases, the J end by 4 bases, with 15 bases between. This CDR3 region has 15 residues. CDR1 and CDR2 from the germline V gene are GTSNPN and SVGIG (reference sequence).

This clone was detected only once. For the CDR3, the DNA is TGTGCCAGCAGCGCCAGACTAGCGGGGCCCCAAGAGACCCAGTACTTC. Its protein is CASSARLAGPQETQYF. The chain employs TRBV5-6 and TRBJ2-5, with 11 bases lining up with TRBD2. The CDR3 extends over 16 amino acids. Losses at the gene ends were 4 bases for V and 1 base for J; bases not matched to a gene: 6. Germline V gives CDR1 SGHDT, CDR2 YYEEEE.

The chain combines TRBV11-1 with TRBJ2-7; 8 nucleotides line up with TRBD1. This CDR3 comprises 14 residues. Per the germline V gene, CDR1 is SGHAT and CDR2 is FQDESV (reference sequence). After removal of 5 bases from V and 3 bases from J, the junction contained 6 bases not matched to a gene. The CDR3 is CASSPRTGNYEQYF. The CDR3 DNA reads TGTGCCAGCAGCCCTCGGACAGGGAACTACGAGCAGTACTTC.

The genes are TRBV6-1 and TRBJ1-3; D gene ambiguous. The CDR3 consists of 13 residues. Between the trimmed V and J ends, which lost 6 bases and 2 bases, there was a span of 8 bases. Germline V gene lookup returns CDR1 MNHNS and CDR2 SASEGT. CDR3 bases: TGTGCCAGCAGCCCGCACCCTGGAAACACCATATATTTT. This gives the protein CASSPHPGNTIYF.

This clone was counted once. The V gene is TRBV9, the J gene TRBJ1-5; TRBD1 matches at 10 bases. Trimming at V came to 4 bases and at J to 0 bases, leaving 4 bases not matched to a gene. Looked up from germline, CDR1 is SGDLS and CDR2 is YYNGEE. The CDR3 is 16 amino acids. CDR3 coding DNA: TGTGCCAGCAGCCCCGGGACAGGGGATAGCAATCAGCCCCAGCATTTT. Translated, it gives CASSPGTGDSNQPQHF.

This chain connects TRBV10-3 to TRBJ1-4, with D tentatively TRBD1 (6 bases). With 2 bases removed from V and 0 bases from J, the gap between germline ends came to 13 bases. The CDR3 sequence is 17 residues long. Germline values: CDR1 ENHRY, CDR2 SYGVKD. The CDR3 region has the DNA TGTGCCATCAGTGAGCCCCGGGACATCGCAACTAATGAAAAACTGTTTTTT. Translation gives CAISEPRDIATNEKLFF.

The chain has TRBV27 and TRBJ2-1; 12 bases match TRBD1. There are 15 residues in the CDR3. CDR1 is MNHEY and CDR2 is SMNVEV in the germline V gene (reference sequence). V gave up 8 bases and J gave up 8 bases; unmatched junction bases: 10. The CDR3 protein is CASRSVGQGAHEQFF. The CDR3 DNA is TGTGCCAGCCGGTCCGTGGGACAGGGGGCGCATGAGCAGTTCTTC.

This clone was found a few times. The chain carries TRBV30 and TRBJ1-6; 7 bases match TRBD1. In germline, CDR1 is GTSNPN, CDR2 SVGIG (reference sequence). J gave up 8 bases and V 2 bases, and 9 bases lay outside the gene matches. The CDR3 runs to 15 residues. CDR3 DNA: TGTGCCTGGAGTAGGACAGGCGGACCTTATTCACCCCTCCACTTT. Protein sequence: CAWSRTGGPYSPLHF.

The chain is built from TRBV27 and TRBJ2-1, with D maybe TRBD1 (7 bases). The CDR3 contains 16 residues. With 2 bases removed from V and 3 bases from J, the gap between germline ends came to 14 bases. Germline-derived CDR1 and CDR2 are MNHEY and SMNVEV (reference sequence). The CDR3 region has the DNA TGTGCCAGCAGTTTAGGCGGGACAGACTACTACAATGAGCAGTTCTTC. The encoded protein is CASSLGGTDYYNEQFF.

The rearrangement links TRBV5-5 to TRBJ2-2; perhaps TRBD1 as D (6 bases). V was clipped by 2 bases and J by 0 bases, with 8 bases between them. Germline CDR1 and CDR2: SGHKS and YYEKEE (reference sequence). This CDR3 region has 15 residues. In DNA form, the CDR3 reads TGTGCCAGCAGCTTCGGGACAACGAACACCGGGGAGCTGTTTTTT. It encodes CASSFGTTNTGELFF.

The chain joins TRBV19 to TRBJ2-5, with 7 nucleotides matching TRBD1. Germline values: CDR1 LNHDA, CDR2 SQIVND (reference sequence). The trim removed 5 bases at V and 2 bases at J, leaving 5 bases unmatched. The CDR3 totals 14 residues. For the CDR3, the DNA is TGTGCCAGTAGTCGGGACAGTAGACAAGAGACCCAGTACTTC. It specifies CASSRDSRQETQYF.

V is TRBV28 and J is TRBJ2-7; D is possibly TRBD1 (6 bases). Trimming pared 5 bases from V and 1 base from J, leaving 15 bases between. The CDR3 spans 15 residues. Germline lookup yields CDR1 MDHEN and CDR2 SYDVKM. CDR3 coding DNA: TGTGCCAGCAGTCCCTATCCGACAGGTTCCTACGAGCAGTACTTC. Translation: CASSPYPTGSYEQYF.

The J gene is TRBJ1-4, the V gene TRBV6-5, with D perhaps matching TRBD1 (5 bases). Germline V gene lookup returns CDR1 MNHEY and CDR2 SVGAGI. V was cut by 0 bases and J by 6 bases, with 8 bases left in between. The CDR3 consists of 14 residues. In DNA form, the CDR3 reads TGTGCCAGCAGTTACTCTGGACACGATGAAAAACTGTTTTTT. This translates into CASSYSGHDEKLFF.

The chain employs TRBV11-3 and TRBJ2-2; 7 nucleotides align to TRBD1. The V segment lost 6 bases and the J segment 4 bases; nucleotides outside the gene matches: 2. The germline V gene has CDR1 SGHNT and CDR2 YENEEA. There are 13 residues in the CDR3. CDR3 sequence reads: CASSPGGTGELFF. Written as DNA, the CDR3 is TGTGCCAGCAGTCCAGGGGGCACCGGGGAGCTGTTTTTT.

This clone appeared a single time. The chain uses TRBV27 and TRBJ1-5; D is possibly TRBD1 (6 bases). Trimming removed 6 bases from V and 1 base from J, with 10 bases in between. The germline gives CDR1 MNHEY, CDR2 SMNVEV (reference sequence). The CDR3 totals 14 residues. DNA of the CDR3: TGTGCCAGCAGACCGGGACAAAGCAATCAGCCCCAGCATTTT. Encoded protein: CASRPGQSNQPQHF.

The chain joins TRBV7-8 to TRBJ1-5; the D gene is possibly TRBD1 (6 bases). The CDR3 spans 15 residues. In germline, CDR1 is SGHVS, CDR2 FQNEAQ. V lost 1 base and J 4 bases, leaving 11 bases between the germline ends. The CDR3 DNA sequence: TGTGCCAGCAGCTTAGGGCCAGACAGGAATCAGCCCCAGCATTTT. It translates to CASSLGPDRNQPQHF.

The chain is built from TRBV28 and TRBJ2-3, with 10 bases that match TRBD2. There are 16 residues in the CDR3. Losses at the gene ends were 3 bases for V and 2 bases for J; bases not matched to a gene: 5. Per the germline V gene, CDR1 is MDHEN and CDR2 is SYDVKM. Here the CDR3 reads CASSFVGLAVTDTQYF. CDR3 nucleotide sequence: TGTGCCAGCAGTTTTGTCGGACTAGCGGTCACAGATACGCAGTATTTT.

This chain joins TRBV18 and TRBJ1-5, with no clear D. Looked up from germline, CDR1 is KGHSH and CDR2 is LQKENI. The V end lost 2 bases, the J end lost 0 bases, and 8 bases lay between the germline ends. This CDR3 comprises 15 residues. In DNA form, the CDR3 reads TGTGCCAGCTCACCAAACCTTGATAGCAATCAGCCCCAGCATTTT. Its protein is CASSPNLDSNQPQHF.